This T cell receptor beta chain was recovered during a study of T-cell reconstitution after alpha-beta-depleted transplantation in children. Whole-study findings and limits: T-cell counts and diversity at one year post-transplant came mainly from newly produced T cells. Reportedly, roughly two months post-transplant, alpha-beta T cells arose from several hundred expanded graft clones.

A library of TCRbeta sequences, prepared with unique molecular identifiers, was generated. TCRdb called the PCR reads again in MiXCR, with one record for every CDR3 protein. The sample consists of approximately 650,000 distinct CDR3 sequences, around 12% of them appearing once. As to this clonotype: Its antigen is as yet unknown.

The V end lost 6 bases, the J end lost 1 base, and 8 bases lay between the germline ends. In germline, CDR1 is DFQATT, CDR2 SNEGSKA (reference sequence). The CDR3 is 12 amino acids. This chain joins TRBV20-1 and TRBJ2-3; D gene ambiguous. This receptor was identified in a girl aged 2 to 9 with congenital amegakaryocytic thrombocytopenia, due to receive a stem cell transplant. Sample: PBMCs, taken before TCRalphabeta/CD19-depleted stem cell transplant. The CDR3 bases are TGCAGTGCCGACCGACGCACAGATACGCAGTATTTT. Translating gives CSADRRTDTQYF.